A few counts support the clone carrying this TCR beta chain. Its antigen is unknown. The time point: sample taken at primary tumor resection. Samples were donated by 72 untreated early-stage non-small cell lung cancer patients. Sequencing was performed on whole RNA extracted from tumor and nontumor lung tissue, or from frozen PBMC, and the material was left unsorted. This sample stems from a study of spatial heterogeneity in lung cancer. Study details: Tumor-region TCR transcript counts correlated strongly with a T cell module score from matched bulk RNA-seq. Mean representation of each unique TCR and UMI combination in the raw reads exceeded nine occurrences.

Study-level findings and limits: One measure, the expanded intratumoral alpha and beta TCR count, tracked tumor mutation counts.

TCRdb re-called the 5' RACE reads with MiXCR, one entry per CDR3 protein. The sample includes 1,400 to 1,500 distinct CDR3 sequences, 20% to 30% of them seen just once. The source was lung tumor tissue, collected at surgery. This clonotype was obtained from a female donor with early-stage non-small cell lung cancer.

The CDR3 coding sequence is TGTGCCAGCAGCCCCCAGTGGCGGGGGGGCACTGAGCAGTTCTTC. This encodes CASSPQWRGGTEQFF. The chain carries TRBV7-7 and TRBJ2-1; 9 positions agree with TRBD2. CDR3 length: 15 amino acids. The V gene's germline CDR1 is SSHAT and CDR2 FNYEAQ (reference sequence). V shed 5 bases, J shed 9 bases, and the junction held 11 bases outside the gene matches.